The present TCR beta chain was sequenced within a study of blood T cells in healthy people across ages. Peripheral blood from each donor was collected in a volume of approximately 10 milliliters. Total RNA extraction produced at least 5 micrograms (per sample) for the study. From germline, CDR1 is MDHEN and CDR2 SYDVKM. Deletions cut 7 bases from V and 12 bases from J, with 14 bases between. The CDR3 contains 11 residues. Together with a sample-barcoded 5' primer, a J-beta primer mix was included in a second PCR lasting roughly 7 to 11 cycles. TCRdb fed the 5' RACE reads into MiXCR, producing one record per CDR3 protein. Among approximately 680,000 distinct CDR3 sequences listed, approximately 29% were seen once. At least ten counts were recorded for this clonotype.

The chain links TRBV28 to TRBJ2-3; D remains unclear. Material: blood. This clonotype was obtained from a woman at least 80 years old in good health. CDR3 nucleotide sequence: TGTGCCAGCAACTGGCGCTTTACCCAGTATTTT. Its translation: CASNWRFTQYF.